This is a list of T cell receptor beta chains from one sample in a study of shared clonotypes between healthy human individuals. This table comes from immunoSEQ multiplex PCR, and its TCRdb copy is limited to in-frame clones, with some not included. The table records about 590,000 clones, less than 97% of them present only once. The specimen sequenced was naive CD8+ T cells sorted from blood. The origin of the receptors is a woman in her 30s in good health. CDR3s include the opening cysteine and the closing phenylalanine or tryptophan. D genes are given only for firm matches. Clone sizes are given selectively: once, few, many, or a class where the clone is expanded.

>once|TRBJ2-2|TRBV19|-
CASSYSTGPGELFF
TGTGCCAGTAGTTATTCGACTGGGCCCGGGGAGCTGTTTTTT
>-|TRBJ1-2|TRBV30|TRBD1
CAWCTGGPGADGYTF
TGTGCCTGGTGCACAGGGGGCCCCGGGGCGGATGGCTACACCTTC
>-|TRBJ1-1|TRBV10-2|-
CASSPATRVAFF
TGCGCCAGCTCCCCCGCCACAAGGGTAGCTTTCTTT
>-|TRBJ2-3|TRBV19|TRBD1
CASSIFSGTGGLADTQYF
TGTGCCAGTAGTATCTTCTCCGGGACAGGAGGTTTGGCAGATACGCAGTATTTT
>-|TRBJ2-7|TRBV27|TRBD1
CASRDREMTYEQYF
TGTGCCAGCAGGGACAGGGAGATGACCTACGAGCAGTACTTC
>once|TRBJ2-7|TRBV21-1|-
CAIKWDIQRYEQYF
TGTGCCATCAAATGGGACATTCAACGGTACGAGCAGTACTTC
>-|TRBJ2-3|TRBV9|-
CASSGGGDTQYF
TGTGCCAGCAGCGGAGGCGGAGATACGCAGTATTTT
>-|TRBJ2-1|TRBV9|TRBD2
CASSASGSYNEQFF
TGTGCCAGCAGCGCTAGCGGGAGCTACAATGAGCAGTTCTTC
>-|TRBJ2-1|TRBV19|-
CASSIITSNEQFF
TGTGCCAGTAGTATTATCACTAGCAATGAGCAGTTCTTC
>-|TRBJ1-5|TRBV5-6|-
CASSFGGLGNQPQHF
TGTGCCAGCAGCTTCGGCGGACTTGGTAATCAGCCCCAGCATTTT
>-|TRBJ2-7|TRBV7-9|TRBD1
CASSWVGTGNYEQYF
TGTGCCAGCAGCTGGGTGGGGACAGGGAACTACGAGCAGTACTTC
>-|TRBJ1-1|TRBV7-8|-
CASSLSLVGRDTEAFF
TGTGCCAGCAGCTTATCTCTCGTGGGGCGCGATACTGAAGCTTTCTTT
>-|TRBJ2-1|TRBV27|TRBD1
CASSPGTGASNEQFF
TGTGCCAGCAGTCCGGGGACAGGGGCGAGTAATGAGCAGTTCTTC
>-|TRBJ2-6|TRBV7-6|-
CASSPVLSSGANVLTF
TGTGCCAGCAGCCCAGTCCTGAGCTCTGGGGCCAACGTCCTGACTTTC
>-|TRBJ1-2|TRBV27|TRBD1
CASSLSGQSQGYTF
TGTGCCAGCAGTTTATCGGGACAGAGTCAGGGCTACACCTTC
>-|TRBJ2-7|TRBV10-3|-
CAISSGHQSSYEQYF
TGTGCCATCAGCTCCGGACACCAGAGCTCCTACGAGCAGTACTTC
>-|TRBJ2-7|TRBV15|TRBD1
CATSGGQGAYEQYF
TGTGCCACCAGCGGGGGACAGGGAGCCTACGAGCAGTACTTC
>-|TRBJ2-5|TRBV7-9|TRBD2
CASSVTLAGHQETQYF
TGTGCCAGCAGCGTAACACTAGCGGGACATCAAGAGACCCAGTACTTC
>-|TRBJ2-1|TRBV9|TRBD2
CASRSGLAGENEQFF
TGTGCCAGCAGATCCGGACTAGCGGGAGAAAATGAGCAGTTCTTC
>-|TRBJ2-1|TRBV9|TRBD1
CASSVPRDRVDNEQFF
TGTGCCAGCAGCGTTCCCCGGGACAGGGTCGACAATGAGCAGTTCTTC
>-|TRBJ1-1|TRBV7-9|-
CASSTKGIMNTEAFF
TGTGCCAGCAGCACAAAGGGCATCATGAACACTGAAGCTTTCTTT
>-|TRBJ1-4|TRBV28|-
CASSLGPTRGDANEKLFF
TGTGCCAGCAGTTTAGGCCCCACGCGGGGCGATGCTAATGAAAAACTGTTTTTT
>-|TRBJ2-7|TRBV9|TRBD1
CASSPWDSSYEQYF
TGTGCCAGCAGCCCGTGGGACAGCTCCTACGAGCAGTACTTC
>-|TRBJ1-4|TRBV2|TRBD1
CASAPGQTNEKLFF
TGTGCCAGCGCCCCGGGACAGACTAATGAAAAACTGTTTTTT
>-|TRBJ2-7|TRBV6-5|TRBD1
CASSSDRGEEQYF
TGTGCCAGCAGCTCGGACAGGGGAGAAGAGCAGTACTTC
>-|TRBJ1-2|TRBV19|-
CASSIDLEPHPVGYTF
TGTGCCAGTAGTATAGATTTGGAGCCTCACCCGGTTGGCTACACCTTC
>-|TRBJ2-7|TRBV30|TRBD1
CASQDGTEEYEQYF
TGTGCCAGTCAAGACGGGACAGAGGAGTACGAGCAGTACTTC
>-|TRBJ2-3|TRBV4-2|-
CASSLPTGTTDTQYF
TGTGCCAGCAGCCTTCCCACGGGGACCACAGATACGCAGTATTTT
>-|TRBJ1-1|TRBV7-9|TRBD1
CASSLAKGQGVNTEAFF
TGTGCCAGCAGCTTAGCTAAAGGACAGGGGGTGAACACTGAAGCTTTCTTT
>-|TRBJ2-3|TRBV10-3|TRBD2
CASAGAGGTPDTQYF
TGTGCCTCGGCGGGAGCGGGAGGTACCCCAGATACGCAGTATTTT
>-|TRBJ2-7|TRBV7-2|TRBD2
CASSFSPGTSEVNEQYF
TGTGCCAGCAGCTTCTCGCCCGGGACTAGCGAGGTTAACGAGCAGTACTTC
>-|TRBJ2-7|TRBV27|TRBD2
CASSLGAGAPYEQYF
TGTGCCAGCAGTTTGGGAGCGGGAGCTCCCTACGAGCAGTACTTC
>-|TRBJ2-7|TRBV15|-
CATRQAPYEQYF
TGTGCCACCAGACAGGCGCCCTACGAGCAGTACTTC
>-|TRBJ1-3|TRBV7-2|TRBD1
CASSYIGYTGADGNTIYF
TGTGCCAGCAGCTACATAGGATATACAGGGGCAGATGGAAACACCATATATTTT
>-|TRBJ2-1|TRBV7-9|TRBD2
CASSSPHGVLAGEDEQFF
TGTGCCAGCAGCTCCCCACACGGTGTGCTAGCGGGAGAGGATGAGCAGTTCTTC
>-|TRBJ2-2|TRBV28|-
CASSTPAVVRGNTGELFF
TGTGCCAGTAGCACCCCTGCTGTAGTGAGGGGAAACACCGGGGAGCTGTTTTTT
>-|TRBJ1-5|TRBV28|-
CASSLDREGNQPQHF
TGTGCCAGCAGCCTGGACCGGGAAGGCAATCAGCCCCAGCATTTT
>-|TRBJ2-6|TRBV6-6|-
CASRNPSLSGANVLTF
TGTGCCAGCAGAAACCCCAGTCTCTCTGGGGCCAACGTCCTGACTTTC
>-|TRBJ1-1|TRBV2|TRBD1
CASRPTGVGAFF
TGTGCCAGCAGACCAACAGGGGTGGGCGCTTTCTTT
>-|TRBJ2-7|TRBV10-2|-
CASSESGHYEQYF
TGCGCCAGCAGTGAGTCCGGTCACTACGAGCAGTACTTC
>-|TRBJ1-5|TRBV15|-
CATSRGLVADNQPQHF
TGTGCCACCAGCAGAGGGTTAGTGGCGGACAATCAGCCCCAGCATTTT
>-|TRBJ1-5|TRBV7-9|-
CASSMGGNQPQHF
TGTGCCAGCAGCATGGGAGGGAATCAGCCCCAGCATTTT
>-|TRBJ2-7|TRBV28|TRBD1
CASSSTGSYEQYF
TGTGCCAGCAGTTCGACAGGGTCTTACGAGCAGTACTTC
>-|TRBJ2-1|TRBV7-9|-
CASRKIDYNEQFF
TGTGCCAGCCGTAAAATCGATTACAATGAGCAGTTCTTC
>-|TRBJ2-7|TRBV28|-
CASSLSGEQYF
TGTGCCAGCAGTTTGTCCGGCGAGCAGTACTTC
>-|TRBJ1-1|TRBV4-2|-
CASSQVEGNTEAFF
TGTGCCAGCAGCCAAGTAGAGGGGAACACTGAAGCTTTCTTT
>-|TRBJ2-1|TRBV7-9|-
CASSLSLPEQFF
TGTGCCAGCAGCTTAAGTCTTCCTGAGCAGTTCTTC
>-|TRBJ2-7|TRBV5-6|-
CARPPQSRRNRSYEQYF
TGTGCCAGACCCCCACAATCGAGGCGGAACCGCTCCTACGAGCAGTACTTC
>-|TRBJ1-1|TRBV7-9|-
CASRPTANTEAFF
TGTGCCAGCAGACCTACAGCGAACACTGAAGCTTTCTTT
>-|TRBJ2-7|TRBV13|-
CASSLSYEQYF
TGTGCCAGCAGCCTCTCCTACGAGCAGTACTTC
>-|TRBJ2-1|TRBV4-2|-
CASSQDPETYNEQFF
TGTGCCAGCAGCCAAGATCCAGAGACCTACAATGAGCAGTTCTTC
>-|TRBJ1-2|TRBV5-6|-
CASSSLYPVRGYTF
TGTGCCAGCAGCTCTCTTTACCCAGTTCGCGGCTACACCTTC
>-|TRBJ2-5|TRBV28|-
CASSLLQGWETQYF
TGTGCCAGCAGTTTATTACAGGGTTGGGAGACCCAGTACTTC
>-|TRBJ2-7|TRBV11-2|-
CASSLHPGRLAYEQYF
TGTGCCAGCAGCCTTCACCCGGGACGGCTCGCCTACGAGCAGTACTTC